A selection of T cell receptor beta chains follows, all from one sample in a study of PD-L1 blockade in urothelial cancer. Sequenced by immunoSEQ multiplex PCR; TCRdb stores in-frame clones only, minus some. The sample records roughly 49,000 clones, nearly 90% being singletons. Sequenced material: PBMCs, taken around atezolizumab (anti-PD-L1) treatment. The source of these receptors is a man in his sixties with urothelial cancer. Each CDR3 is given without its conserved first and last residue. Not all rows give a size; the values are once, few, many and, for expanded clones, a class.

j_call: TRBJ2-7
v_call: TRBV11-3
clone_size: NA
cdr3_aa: ASSSLAGGPREQY

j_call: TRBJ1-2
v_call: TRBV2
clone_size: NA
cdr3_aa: ARLGQGNYGYT

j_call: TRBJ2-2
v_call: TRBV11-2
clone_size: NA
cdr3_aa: ASSSGQGYTGELF

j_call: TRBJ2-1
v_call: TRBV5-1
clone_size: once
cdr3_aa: ASSLSGLAGGGEQF

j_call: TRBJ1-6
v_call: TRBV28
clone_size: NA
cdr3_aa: ASSFFEGTYNSPLH

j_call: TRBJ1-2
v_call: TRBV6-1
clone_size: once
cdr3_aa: ASSEDRRSYT

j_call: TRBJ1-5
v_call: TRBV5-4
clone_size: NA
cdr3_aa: ASSPGQNQPQH

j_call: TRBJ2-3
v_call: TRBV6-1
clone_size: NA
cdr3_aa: ASSPSTDTQY

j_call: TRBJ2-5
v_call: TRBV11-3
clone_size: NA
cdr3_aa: ASSTSGGVQETQY

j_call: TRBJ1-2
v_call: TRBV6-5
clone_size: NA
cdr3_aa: ASSYYRVGYGYT

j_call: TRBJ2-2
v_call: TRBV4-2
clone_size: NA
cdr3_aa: ASSQGTGSNTGELF

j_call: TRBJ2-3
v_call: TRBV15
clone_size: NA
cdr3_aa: ATSRDGPVADTQY

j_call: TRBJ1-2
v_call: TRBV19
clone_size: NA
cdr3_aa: ASSPTQGGYT

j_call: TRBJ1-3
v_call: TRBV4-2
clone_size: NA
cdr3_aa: ASSPVGDSSGNTIY

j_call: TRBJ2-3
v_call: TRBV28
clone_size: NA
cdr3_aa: ASSFPRERGKRRGRGDTQY

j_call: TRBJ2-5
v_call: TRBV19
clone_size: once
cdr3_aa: ATRGQY

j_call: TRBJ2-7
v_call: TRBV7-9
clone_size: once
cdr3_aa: ASSHHAGTNSYEQY

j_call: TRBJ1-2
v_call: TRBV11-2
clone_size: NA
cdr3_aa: ASSLAPVSGGYT

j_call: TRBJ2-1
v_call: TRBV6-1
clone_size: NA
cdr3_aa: ASRRARGGNEQF

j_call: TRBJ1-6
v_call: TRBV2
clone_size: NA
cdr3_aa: ASKTGTGSSPLH

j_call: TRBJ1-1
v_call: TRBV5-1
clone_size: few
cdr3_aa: ASSLRAGGMNTEAF

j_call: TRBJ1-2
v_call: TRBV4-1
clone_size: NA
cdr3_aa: ASSQDGSRAGSFSRRDGYT

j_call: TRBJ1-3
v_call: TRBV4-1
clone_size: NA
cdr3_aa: ASSQGHTSGNTIY

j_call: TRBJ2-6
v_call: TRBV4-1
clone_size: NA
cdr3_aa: ASSQGYPTTGANVLT

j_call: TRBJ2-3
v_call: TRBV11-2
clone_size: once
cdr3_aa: ASSLVQGLSTDTQY

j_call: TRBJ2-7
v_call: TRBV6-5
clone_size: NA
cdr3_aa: ASSSTGLPYEQY

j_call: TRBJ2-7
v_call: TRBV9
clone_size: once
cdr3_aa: ASSPQGRGGYEQY

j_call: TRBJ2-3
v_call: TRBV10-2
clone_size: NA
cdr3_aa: ASREVAGTSSTDTQY

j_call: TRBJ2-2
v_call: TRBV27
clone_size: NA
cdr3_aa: ASRPRHDGELF

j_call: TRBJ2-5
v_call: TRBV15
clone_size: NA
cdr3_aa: ATSVENRGGTQY

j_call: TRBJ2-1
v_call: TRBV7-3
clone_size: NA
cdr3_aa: ASSISGGPYNEQF

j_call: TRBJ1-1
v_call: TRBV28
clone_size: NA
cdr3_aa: ASRHGTRGLNTEAF

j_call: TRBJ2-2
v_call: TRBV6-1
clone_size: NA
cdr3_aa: ATGTGIDTGELF

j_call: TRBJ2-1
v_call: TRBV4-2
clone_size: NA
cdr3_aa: ASSQEPGLASDEQF

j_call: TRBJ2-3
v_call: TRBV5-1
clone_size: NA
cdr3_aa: ASAPEGGFTDTQY

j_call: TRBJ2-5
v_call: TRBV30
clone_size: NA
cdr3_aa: AWSVTGYQETQY

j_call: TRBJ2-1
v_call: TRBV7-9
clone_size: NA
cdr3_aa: ASSLTSDNEQF

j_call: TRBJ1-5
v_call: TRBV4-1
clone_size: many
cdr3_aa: ASSHIGNSRYHQPQH

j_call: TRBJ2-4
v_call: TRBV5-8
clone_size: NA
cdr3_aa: ASSPGTGGYLAKNIQY

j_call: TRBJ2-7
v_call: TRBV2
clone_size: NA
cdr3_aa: ASSPQGATIYEQY

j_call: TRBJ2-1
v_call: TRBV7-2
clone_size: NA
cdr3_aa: ASSILMDRGFDNEQF

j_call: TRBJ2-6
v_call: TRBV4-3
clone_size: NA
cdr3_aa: ASSQDSGAGANVLT

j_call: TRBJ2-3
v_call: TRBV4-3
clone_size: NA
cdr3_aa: ASSQDPIAQDTQY

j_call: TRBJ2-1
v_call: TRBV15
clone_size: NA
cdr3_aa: ATSRESGTGGYNEQF

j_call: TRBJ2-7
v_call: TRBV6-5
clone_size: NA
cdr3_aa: ASSSPGTGGYEQY

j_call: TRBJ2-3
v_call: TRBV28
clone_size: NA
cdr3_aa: ASRVQGRTDTQY

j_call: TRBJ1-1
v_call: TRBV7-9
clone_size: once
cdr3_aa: ASSLVAFSNTEAF

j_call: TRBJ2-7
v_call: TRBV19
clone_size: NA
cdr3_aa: ASSIDLTYGYEQY

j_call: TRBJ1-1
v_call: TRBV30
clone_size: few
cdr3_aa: AWSQGGPSQTEAF

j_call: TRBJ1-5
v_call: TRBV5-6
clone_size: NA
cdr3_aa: ASSRGQQNQPQH

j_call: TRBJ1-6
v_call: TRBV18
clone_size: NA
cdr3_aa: ASSPAGSDSPLH

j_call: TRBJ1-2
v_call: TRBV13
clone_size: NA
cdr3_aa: ASSYHRGSYT

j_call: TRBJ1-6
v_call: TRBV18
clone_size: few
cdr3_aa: ASSPPTGEGSPLH

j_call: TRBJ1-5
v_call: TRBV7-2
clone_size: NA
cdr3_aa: ASSFDRDNQPQH

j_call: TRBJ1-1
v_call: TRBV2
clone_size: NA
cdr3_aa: ASSLANSNTEAF

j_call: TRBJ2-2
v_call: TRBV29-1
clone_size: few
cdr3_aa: SVWRKNTGELF

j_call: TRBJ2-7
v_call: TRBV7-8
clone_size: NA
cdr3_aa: ASSRSAATGGAYEQY